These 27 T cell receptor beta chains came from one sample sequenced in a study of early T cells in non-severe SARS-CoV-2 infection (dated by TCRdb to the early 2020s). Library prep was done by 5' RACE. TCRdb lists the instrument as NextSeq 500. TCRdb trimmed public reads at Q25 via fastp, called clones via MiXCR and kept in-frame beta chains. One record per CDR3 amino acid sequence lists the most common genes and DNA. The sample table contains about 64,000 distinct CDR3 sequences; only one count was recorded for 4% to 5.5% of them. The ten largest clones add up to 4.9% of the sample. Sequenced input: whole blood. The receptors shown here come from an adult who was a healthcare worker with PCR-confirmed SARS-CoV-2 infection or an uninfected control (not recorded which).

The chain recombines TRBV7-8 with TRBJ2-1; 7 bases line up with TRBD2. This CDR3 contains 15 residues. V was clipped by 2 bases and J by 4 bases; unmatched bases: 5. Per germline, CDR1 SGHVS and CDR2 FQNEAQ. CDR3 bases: TGTGCCAGCAGCTTATTTGCGGGAGTATACAATGAGCAGTTCTTC. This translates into CASSLFAGVYNEQFF. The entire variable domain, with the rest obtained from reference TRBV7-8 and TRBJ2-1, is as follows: GAGVSQSPRYKVAKRGQDVALRCDPISGHVSLFWYQQALGQGPEFLTYFQNEAQLDKSGLPSDRFFAERPEGSVSTLKIQRTQQEDSAVYLCASSLFAGVYNEQFFGPGTRLTVL.

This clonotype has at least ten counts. CDR3 sequence reads: CASREILAGRYEQYF. CDR3 in DNA: TGTGCCAGCAGGGAAATACTAGCGGGACGATACGAGCAGTACTTC. The chain links TRBV2 to TRBJ2-7; 10 bases map to TRBD2. V trimming: 6 bases; J trimming: 4 bases; junction bases outside the gene matches: 9. This CDR3 has 15 amino acids. Germline CDR1 is SNHLY and CDR2 is FYNNEI.

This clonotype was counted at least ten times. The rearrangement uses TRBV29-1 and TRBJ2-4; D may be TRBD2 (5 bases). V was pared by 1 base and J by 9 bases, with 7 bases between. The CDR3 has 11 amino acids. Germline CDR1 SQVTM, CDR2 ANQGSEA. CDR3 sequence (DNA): TGCAGCGTTGAAGGGACTGGCATTCAGTACTTC. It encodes CSVEGTGIQYF.

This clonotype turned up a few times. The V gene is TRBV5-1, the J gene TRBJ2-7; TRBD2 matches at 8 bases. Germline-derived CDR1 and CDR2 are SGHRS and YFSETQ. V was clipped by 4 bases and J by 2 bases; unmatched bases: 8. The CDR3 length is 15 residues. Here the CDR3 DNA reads TGCGCCAGCAGCCTCCAGACGGGAGGGACCTACGAGCAGTACTTC. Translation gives CASSLQTGGTYEQYF.

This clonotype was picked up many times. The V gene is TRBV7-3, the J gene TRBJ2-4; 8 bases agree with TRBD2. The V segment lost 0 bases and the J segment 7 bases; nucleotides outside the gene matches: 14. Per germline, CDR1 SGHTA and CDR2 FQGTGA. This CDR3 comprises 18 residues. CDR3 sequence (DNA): TGTGCCAGCAGCTTAACTTATCCTTTCAGCGGGAGCGAGAACATTCAGTACTTC. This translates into CASSLTYPFSGSENIQYF. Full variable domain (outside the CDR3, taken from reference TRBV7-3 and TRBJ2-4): GAGVSQTPSNKVTEKGKYVELRCDPISGHTALYWYRQSLGQGPEFLIYFQGTGAADDSGLPNDRFFAVRPEGSVSTLKIQRTERGDSAVYLCASSLTYPFSGSENIQYFGAGTRLSVL.

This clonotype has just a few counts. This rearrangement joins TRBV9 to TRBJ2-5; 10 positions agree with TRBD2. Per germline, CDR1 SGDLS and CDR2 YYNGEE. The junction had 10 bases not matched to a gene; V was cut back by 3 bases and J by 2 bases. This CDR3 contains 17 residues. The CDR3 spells CASSEGLAVRRQETQYF. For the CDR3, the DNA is TGTGCCAGCAGCGAAGGACTAGCGGTGAGACGGCAAGAGACCCAGTACTTC.

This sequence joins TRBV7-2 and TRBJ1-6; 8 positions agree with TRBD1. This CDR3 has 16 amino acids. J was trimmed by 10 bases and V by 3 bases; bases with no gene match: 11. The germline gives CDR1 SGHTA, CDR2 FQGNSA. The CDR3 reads CASSLTGEGIGSPLHF. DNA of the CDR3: TGTGCCAGCAGCTTGACAGGGGAGGGGATAGGATCACCCCTCCACTTT. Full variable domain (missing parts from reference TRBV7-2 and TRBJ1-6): GAGVSQSPSNKVTEKGKDVELRCDPISGHTALYWYRQSLGQGLEFLIYFQGNSAPDKSGLPSDRFSAERTGGSVSTLTIQRTQQEDSAVYLCASSLTGEGIGSPLHFGNGTRLTVT.

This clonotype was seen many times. The CDR3 reads CASSFTMLGTGGQQYF. The CDR3, as DNA: TGTGCCAGCAGTTTCACAATGCTCGGGACAGGGGGCCAGCAGTACTTC. This chain uses TRBV27 with TRBJ2-7; 12 positions match TRBD1. J lost 8 bases, V lost 3 bases, and 11 bases had no gene match. In germline, CDR1 is MNHEY, CDR2 SMNVEV (reference sequence). The CDR3 runs to 16 residues.

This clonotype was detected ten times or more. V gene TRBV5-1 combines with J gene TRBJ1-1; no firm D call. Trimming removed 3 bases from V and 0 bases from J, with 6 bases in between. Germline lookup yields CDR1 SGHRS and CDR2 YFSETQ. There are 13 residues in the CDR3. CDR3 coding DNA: TGCGCCAGCAGCTCTATCATGAACACTGAAGCTTTCTTT. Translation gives CASSSIMNTEAFF.

The CDR3 spells CASSSPGAAQYF. Here the CDR3 DNA reads TGCGCCAGCAGCTCCCCCGGGGCCGCTCAATATTTT. V is TRBV5-1 and J is TRBJ2-3; D possibly uses TRBD1 or TRBD2 (5 bases each). Looked up from germline, CDR1 is SGHRS and CDR2 is YFSETQ. This CDR3 contains 12 residues. V lost 3 bases and J lost 15, with 17 bases in between.

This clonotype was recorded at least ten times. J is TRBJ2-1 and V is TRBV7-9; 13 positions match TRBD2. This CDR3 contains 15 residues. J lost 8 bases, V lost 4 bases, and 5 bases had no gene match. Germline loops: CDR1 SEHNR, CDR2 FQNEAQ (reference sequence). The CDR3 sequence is CASSYRTSGGDEQFF. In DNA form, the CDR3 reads TGTGCCAGCAGCTATAGGACTAGCGGGGGAGATGAGCAGTTCTTC.

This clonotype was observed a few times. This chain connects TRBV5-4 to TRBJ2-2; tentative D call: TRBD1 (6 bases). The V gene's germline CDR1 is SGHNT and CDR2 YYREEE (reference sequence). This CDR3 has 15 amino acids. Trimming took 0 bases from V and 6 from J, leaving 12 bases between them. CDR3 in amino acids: CASSLAGTSPGELFF. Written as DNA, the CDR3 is TGTGCCAGCAGCTTGGCCGGGACATCTCCCGGGGAGCTGTTTTTT.

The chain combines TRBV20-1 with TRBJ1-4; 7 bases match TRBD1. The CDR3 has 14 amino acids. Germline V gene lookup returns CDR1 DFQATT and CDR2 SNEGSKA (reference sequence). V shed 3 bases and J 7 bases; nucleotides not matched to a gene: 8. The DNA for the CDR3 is TGCAGTGCTAGTCATGGGGCAGGGGGTGAAAAACTGTTTTTT. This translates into CSASHGAGGEKLFF.

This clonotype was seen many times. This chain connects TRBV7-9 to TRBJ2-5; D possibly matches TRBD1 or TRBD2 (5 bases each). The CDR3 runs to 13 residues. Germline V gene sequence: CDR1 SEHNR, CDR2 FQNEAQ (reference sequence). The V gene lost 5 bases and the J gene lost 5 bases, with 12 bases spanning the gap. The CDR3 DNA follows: TGTGCCAGCAGCCGGGACCAGAGGGAGACCCAGTACTTC. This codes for CASSRDQRETQYF.

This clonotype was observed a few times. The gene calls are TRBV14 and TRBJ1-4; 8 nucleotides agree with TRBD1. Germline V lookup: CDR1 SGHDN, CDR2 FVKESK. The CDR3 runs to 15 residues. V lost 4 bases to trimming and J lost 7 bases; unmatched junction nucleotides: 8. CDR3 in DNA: TGTGCCAGCAGCCCATATTGGACAGGGAGTGAAAAACTGTTTTTT. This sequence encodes CASSPYWTGSEKLFF.

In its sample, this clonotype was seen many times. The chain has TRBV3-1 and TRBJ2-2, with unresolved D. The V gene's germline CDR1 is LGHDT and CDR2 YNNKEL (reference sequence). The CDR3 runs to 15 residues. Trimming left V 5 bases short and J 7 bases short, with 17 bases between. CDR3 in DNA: TGTGCCAGCAGCACTCCTACCATCTTGGGCGGGGAGCTGTTTTTT. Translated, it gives CASSTPTILGGELFF. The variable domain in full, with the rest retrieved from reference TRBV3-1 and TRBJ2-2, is DTAVSQTPKYLVTQMGNDKSIKCEQNLGHDTMYWYKQDSKKFLKIMFSYNNKELIINETVPNRFSPKSPDKAHLNLHINSLELGDSAVYFCASSTPTILGGELFFGEGSRLTVL.

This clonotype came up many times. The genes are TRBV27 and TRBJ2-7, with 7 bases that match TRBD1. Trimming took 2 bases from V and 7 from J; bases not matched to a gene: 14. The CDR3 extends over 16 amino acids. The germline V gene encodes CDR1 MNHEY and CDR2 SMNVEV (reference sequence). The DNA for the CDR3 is TGTGCCAGCAGTTTAGCTTCGGGACAGCCCGTTAAAGAGCAGTACTTC. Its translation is CASSLASGQPVKEQYF.

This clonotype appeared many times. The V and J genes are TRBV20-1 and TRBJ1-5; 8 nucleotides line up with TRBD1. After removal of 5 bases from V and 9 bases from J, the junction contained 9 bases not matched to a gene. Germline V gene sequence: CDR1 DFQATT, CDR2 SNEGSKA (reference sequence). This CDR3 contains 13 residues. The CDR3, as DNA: TGCAGTGCTCGGGACAGGCTGTATATGCCCCAGCATTTT. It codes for CSARDRLYMPQHF.

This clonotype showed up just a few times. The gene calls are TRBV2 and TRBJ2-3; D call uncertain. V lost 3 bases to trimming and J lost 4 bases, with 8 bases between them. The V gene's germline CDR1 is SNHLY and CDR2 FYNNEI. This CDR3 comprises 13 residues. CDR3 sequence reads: CASSEIQADTQYF. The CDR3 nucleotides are TGTGCCAGCAGTGAGATACAAGCAGATACGCAGTATTTT. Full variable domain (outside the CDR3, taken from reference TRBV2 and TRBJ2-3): EPEVTQTPSHQVTQMGQEVILRCVPISNHLYFYWYRQILGQKVEFLVSFYNNEISEKSEIFDDQFSVERPDGSNFTLKIRSTKLEDSAMYFCASSEIQADTQYFGPGTRLTVL.

Here the CDR3 reads CSAGQGGEKLFF. For the CDR3, the DNA is TGCAGCGCCGGACAGGGAGGAGAAAAACTGTTTTTT. The J gene is TRBJ1-4, the V gene TRBV29-1; TRBD1 agrees at 8 bases. CDR3 length: 12 residues. Germline loops: CDR1 SQVTM, CDR2 ANQGSEA. J lost 8 bases, V lost 7 bases, and 6 bases had no gene match.

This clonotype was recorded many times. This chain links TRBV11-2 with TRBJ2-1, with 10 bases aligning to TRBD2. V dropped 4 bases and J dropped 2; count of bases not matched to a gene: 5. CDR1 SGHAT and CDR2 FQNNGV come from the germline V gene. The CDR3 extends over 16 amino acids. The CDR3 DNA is TGTGCCAGCAGCTCGATAGCGGGAGGCCCCTACAATGAGCAGTTCTTC. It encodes CASSSIAGGPYNEQFF.

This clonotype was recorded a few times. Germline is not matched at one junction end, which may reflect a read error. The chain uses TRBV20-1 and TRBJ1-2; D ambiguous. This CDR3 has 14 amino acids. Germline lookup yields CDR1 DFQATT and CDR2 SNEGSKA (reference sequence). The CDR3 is CSARVARGGYGYTF. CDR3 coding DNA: TGCAGTGCCAGAGTTGCCCGGGGTGGCTATGGCTACACCTTC.

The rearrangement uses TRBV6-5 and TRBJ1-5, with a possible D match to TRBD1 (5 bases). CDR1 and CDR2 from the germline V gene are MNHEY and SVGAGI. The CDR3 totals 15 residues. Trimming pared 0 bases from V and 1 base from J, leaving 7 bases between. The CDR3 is CASSYSRDSNQPQHF. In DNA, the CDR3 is TGTGCCAGCAGTTACTCCCGGGACAGCAATCAGCCCCAGCATTTT.

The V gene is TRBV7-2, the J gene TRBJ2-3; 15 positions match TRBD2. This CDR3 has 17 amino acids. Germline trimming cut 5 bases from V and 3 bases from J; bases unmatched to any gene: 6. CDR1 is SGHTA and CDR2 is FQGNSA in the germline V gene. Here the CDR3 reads CASSTGLAGGGTDTQYF. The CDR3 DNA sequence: TGTGCCAGCAGCACGGGACTAGCGGGGGGTGGGACAGATACGCAGTATTTT.

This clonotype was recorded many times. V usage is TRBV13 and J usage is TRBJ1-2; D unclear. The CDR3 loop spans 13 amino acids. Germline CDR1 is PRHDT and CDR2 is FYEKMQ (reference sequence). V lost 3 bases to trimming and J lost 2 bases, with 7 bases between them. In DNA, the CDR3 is TGTGCCAGCAGCTTCGCCACCAACTATGGCTACACCTTC. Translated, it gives CASSFATNYGYTF.

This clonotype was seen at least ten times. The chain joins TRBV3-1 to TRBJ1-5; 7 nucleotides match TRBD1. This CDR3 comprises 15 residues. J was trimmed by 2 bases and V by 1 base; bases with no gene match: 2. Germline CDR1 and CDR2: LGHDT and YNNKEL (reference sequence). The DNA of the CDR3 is TGTGCCAGCAGCCAAGCTGACAGGGGCAATCAGCCCCAGCATTTT. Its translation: CASSQADRGNQPQHF.

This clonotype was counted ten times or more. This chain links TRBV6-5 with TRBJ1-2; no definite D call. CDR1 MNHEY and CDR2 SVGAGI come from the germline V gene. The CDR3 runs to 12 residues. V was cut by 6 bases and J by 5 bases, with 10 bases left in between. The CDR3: CASSATEYGYTF. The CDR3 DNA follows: TGTGCCAGCAGCGCAACAGAGTATGGCTACACCTTC.